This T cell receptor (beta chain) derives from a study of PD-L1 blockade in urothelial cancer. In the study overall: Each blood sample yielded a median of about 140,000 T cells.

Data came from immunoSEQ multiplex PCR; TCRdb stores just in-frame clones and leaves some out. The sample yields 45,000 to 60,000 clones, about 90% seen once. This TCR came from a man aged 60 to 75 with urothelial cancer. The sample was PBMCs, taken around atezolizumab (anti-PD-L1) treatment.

CDR3 in DNA: TGCGCCAGCAGCTGGTCGACAGGGGCCCAAGAGACCCAGTACTTC. As protein: CASSWSTGAQETQYF. This chain connects TRBV5-1 to TRBJ2-5, with 8 bases fitting TRBD1. J lost 1 base, V lost 3 bases, and 5 bases had no gene match. Germline CDR1 reads SGHRS; CDR2 reads YFSETQ. The CDR3 length is 15 residues.